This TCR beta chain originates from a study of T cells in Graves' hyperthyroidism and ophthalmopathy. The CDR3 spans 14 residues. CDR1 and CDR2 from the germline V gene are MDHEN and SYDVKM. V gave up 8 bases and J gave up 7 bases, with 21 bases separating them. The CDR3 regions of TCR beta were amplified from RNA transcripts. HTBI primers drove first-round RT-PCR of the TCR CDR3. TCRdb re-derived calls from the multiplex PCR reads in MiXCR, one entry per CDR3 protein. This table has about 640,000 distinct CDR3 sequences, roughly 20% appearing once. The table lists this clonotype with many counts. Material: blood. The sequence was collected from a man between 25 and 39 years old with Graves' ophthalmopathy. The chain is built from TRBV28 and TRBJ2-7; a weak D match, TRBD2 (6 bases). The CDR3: CASLWRGGPGEQYF. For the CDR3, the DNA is TGTGCCAGCCTGTGGCGGGGAGGACCGGGTGAGCAGTACTTC.